This is a list of T cell receptor beta chains from one sample in a study of identical twins. TCRdb reprocessed the 5' RACE reads via MiXCR and lists one record per CDR3 protein. The sample carries about 530,000 distinct CDR3 sequences, 20% to 25% recorded once. The same sample was also studied in work on yellow fever vaccine responses in identical twins.

Source material: CD4+ T cells sorted from blood. These TCRs come from a woman in her late teens or twenties in good health. Both conserved end residues are part of each CDR3. D genes are given only for firm matches. A row's size may be missing; if present it is once, few, many or a size class.

cdr3_aa	cdr3_nt	d_call	v_call	clone_size	cdr3_length	j_call
CSVDRHTQTDTQYF	TGCAGCGTTGATCGGCACACCCAAACAGATACGCAGTATTTT	NA	TRBV29-1	few	14	TRBJ2-3
CASSYWEGPGLPQHF	TGTGCCAGCAGTTATTGGGAGGGGCCAGGGTTGCCCCAGCATTTT	NA	TRBV6-5	NA	15	TRBJ1-5
CASRKVAMEQFF	TGTGCCAGCAGGAAAGTAGCGATGGAGCAGTTCTTC	NA	TRBV12-3/TRBV12-4	many	12	TRBJ2-1
CSVEGLAGSSYNEQFF	TGCAGCGTTGAAGGGCTAGCGGGGAGCTCCTACAATGAGCAGTTCTTC	TRBD2	TRBV29-1	NA	16	TRBJ2-1
CASSEGLSIQYF	TGCGCCAGCAGTGAGGGACTATCCATTCAGTACTTC	NA	TRBV10-2	few	12	TRBJ2-4
CASRRTGGTEAFF	TGTGCCAGCCGGCGGACAGGGGGCACTGAAGCTTTCTTT	TRBD1	TRBV9	NA	13	TRBJ1-1
CASSLGGLGGSRIDNEQFF	TGTGCCAGCAGCTTAGGGGGGTTAGGCGGGAGTAGGATAGACAATGAGCAGTTCTTC	TRBD2	TRBV13	few	19	TRBJ2-1
CASSSSGLAGSRGNIQYF	TGTGCCAGCAGTTCCTCAGGACTAGCGGGATCAAGAGGGAACATTCAGTACTTC	TRBD2	TRBV12-3/TRBV12-4	NA	18	TRBJ2-4
CASSLQGSRGIDTQYF	TGTGCCAGCAGCCTACAAGGTAGCCGAGGGATAGATACGCAGTATTTT	NA	TRBV3-1	NA	16	TRBJ2-3
CSAILTSNTGELFF	TGCAGTGCTATACTGACCTCGAACACCGGGGAGCTGTTTTTT	NA	TRBV20-1	few	14	TRBJ2-2
CASTLDPRYEQYF	TGTGCCAGCACCCTGGATCCCCGCTACGAGCAGTACTTC	NA	TRBV28	NA	13	TRBJ2-7
CASSSRGASYEQYF	TGCGCCAGCAGCTCCCGGGGGGCCTCCTACGAGCAGTACTTC	NA	TRBV5-1	many	14	TRBJ2-7
CASSTLAFGPFF	TGTGCCAGCAGTACCCTAGCGTTCGGTCCGTTCTTC	NA	TRBV12-3/TRBV12-4	few	12	TRBJ2-1
CASSRGNTEAFF	TGTGCCAGCAGCCGAGGTAACACTGAAGCTTTCTTT	NA	TRBV6-5	many	12	TRBJ1-1
CASSPSVTSGRTLQETQYF	TGTGCCAGCAGCCCTTCGGTGACTAGCGGGAGGACTCTACAAGAGACCCAGTACTTC	TRBD2	TRBV7-8	NA	19	TRBJ2-5
CAISEGGLAGNEQFF	TGTGCCATCAGTGAGGGGGGACTAGCGGGTAATGAGCAGTTCTTC	TRBD2	TRBV10-3	few	15	TRBJ2-1
CASSLVSENTEAFF	TGCGCCAGCAGCTTGGTTTCAGAGAACACTGAAGCTTTCTTT	NA	TRBV5-1	NA	14	TRBJ1-1
CSATLESTDTQYF	TGCAGTGCGACACTAGAGAGCACAGATACGCAGTATTTT	NA	TRBV20-1	few	13	TRBJ2-3
CASSLQGAGREQYF	TGTGCCAGCAGTCTCCAGGGGGCCGGGAGAGAGCAGTACTTC	TRBD1	TRBV12-3/TRBV12-4	few	14	TRBJ2-7
CASTPGLNLTDTQYF	TGTGCCAGCACCCCCGGACTAAACTTGACAGATACGCAGTATTTT	NA	TRBV7-7	NA	15	TRBJ2-3
CASSLAAENTEAFF	TGCGCCAGCAGCTTGGCTGCAGAGAACACTGAAGCTTTCTTT	NA	TRBV5-1	few	14	TRBJ1-1
CASSPISGLVRGGDTQYF	TGCGCCAGCAGCCCGATCTCCGGACTAGTTAGAGGGGGGGATACGCAGTATTTT	NA	TRBV5-1	NA	18	TRBJ2-3
CSVKEQGHTGELFF	TGCAGCGTAAAAGAACAGGGACACACCGGGGAGCTGTTTTTT	NA	TRBV29-1	NA	14	TRBJ2-2
CASRFGTGPTDTQYF	TGTGCCAGCAGATTCGGGACAGGGCCGACAGATACGCAGTATTTT	TRBD1	TRBV27	many	15	TRBJ2-3
CASSSLTGAPSVGYTF	TGTGCCAGCAGCTCCCTTACCGGGGCCCCTTCAGTCGGCTACACCTTC	NA	TRBV7-8	NA	16	TRBJ1-2
CASSLSSGGYETQYF	TGTGCCAGCAGCTTATCTAGCGGGGGATACGAGACCCAGTACTTC	TRBD2	TRBV7-2	few	15	TRBJ2-5